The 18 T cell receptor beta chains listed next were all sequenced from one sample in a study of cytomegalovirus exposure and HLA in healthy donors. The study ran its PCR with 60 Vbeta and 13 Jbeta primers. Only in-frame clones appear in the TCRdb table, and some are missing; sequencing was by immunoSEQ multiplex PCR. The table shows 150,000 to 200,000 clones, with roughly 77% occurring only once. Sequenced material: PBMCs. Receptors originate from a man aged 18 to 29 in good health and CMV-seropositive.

This CDR3 reads CSGEGPYEQYV. The CDR3 region has the DNA TGCAGTGGGGAGGGACCCTACGAGCAGTACGTC. The rearrangement links TRBV20-1 to TRBJ2-7, with 7 positions matching TRBD2. This CDR3 spans 11 amino acids. J was trimmed by 2 bases and V by 7 bases; bases with no gene match: 2. CDR1 and CDR2 (germline): DFQATT, SNEGSKA (reference sequence).

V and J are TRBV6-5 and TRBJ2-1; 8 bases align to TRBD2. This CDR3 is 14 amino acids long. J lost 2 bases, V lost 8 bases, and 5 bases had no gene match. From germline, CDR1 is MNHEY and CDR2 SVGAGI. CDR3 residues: CASARGGTYNEQFF. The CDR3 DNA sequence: TGTGCCAGCGCCCGGGGGGGCACCTACAATGAGCAGTTCTTC.

The CDR3 is CATRQGRLPEQYV. In nucleotides, the CDR3 is TGTGCCACCAGACAGGGGAGGCTACCCGAGCAGTACGTC. The chain uses TRBV7-9 and TRBJ2-7; TRBD1 matches 8 bases. With 10 bases clipped from V and 6 bases from J, the junction kept 11 bases outside the gene matches. Germline assignment: CDR1 SEHNR and CDR2 FQNEAQ (reference sequence). The CDR3 contains 13 residues.

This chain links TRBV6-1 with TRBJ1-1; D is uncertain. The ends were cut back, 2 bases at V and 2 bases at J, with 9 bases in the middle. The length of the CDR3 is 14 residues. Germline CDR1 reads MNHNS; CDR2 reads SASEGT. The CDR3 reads CASSEQFLNTEAFF. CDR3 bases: TGTGCCAGCAGTGAACAGTTCCTTAACACTGAAGCTTTCTTT.

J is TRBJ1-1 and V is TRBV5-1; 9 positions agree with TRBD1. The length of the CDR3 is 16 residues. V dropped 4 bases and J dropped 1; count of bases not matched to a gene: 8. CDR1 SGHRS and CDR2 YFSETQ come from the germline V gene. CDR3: CASSRGQGVGNTEAFF. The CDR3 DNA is TGCGCCAGCAGCAGGGGACAGGGAGTGGGGAACACTGAAGCTTTCTTT.

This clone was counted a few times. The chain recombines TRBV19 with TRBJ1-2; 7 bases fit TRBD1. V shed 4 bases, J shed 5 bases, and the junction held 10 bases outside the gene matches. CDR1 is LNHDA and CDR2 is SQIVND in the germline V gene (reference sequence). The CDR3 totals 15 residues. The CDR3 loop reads CASSSQGGGGYGYTF. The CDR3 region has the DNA TGTGCCAGTAGTAGTCAAGGGGGCGGTGGGTATGGCTACACCTTC. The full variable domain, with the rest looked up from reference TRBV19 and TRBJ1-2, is DGGITQSPKYLFRKEGQNVTLSCEQNLNHDAMYWYRQDPGQGLRLIYYSQIVNDFQKGDIAEGYSVSREKKESFPLTVTSAQKNPTAFYLCASSSQGGGGYGYTFGSGTRLTVV.

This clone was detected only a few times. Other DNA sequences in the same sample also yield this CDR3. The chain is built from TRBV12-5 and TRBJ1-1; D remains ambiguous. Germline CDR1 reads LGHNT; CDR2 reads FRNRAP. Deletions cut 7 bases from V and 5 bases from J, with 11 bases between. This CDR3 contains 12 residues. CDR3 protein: CASAPDATEAFF. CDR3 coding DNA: TGTGCTAGTGCCCCAGATGCAACTGAAGCTTTCTTT.

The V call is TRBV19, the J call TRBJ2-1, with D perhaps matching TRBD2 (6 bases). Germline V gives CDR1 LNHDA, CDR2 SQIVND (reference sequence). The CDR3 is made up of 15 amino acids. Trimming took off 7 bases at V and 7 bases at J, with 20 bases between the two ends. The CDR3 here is CASTEGLFAGNEQFF. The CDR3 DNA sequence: TGTGCCAGTACGGAGGGCCTATTTGCGGGGAATGAGCAGTTCTTC.

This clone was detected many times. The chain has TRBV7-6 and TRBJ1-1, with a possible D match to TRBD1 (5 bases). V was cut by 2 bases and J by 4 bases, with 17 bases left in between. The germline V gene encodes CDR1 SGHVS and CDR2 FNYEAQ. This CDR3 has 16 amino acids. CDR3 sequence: CASSLRGGVVGTEAFF. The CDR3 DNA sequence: TGTGCCAGCAGCTTAAGGGGAGGGGTTGTCGGCACTGAAGCTTTCTTT.

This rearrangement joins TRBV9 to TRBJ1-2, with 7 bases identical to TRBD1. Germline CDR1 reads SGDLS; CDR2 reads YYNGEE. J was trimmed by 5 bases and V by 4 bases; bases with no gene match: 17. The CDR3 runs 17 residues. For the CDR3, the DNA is TGTGCCAGCAGCTCTCGATCCGGGACAGATTTTTTTTATGGCTACACCTTC. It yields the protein CASSSRSGTDFFYGYTF.

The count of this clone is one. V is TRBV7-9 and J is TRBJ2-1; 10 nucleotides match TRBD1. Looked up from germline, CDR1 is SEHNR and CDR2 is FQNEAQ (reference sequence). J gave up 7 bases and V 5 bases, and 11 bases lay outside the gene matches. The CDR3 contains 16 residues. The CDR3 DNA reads TGTGCCAGCAGCCCCCCCGACAGGGGGCAAGGAAATGAGCAGTTCTTC. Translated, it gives CASSPPDRGQGNEQFF.

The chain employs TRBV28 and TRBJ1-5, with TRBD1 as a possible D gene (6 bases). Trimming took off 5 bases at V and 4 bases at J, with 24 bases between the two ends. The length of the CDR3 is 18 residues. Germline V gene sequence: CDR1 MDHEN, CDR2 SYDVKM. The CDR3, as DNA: TGTGCCAGCAGTCCTCAGGACAGCCTTAACCGACTGAATCAGCCCCAGCATTTT. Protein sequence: CASSPQDSLNRLNQPQHF.

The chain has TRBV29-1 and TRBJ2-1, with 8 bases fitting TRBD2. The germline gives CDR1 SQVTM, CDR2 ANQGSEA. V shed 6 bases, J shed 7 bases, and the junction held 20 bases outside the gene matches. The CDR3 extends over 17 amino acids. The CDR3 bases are TGCAGCGTCGACATAGACCCCCCGGGACTAGTTTCTAATGAGCAGTTCTTC. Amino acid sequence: CSVDIDPPGLVSNEQFF.

The CDR3 DNA follows: TGCAGCGTCGACATAGCTAGGACAGGGCAAGTTGGCTACACCTTC. This sequence encodes CSVDIARTGQVGYTF. The chain couples TRBV29-1 to TRBJ1-2; 8 bases are shared with TRBD1. The CDR3 totals 15 residues. The trim removed 6 bases at V and 7 bases at J, leaving 16 bases unmatched. Germline V gives CDR1 SQVTM, CDR2 ANQGSEA. Complete variable domain (other parts from reference TRBV29-1 and TRBJ1-2): SAVISQKPSRDICQRGTSLTIQCQVDSQVTMMFWYRQQPGQSLTLIATANQGSEATYESGFVIDKFPISRPNLTFSTLTVSNMSPEDSSIYLCSVDIARTGQVGYTFGSGTRLTVV.

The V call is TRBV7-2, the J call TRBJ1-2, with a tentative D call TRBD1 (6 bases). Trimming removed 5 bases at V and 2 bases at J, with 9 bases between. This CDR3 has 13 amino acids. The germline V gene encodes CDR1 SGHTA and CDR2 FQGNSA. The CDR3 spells CASSPTGNYGYTF. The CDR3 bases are TGTGCCAGCAGCCCTACAGGGAACTATGGCTACACCTTC.

For the CDR3, the DNA is TGTGCCAGCAGCGGACAGGGGGCGAACACCGGGGAGCTGTTTTTT. As protein: CASSGQGANTGELFF. The rearrangement links TRBV5-4 to TRBJ2-2, with 10 bases matching TRBD1. The J segment lost 0 bases and the V segment lost 4 bases, leaving 0 bases of the junction unmatched. The germline CDR1 and CDR2 sequences are SGHNT and YYREEE (reference sequence). The CDR3 consists of 15 residues.

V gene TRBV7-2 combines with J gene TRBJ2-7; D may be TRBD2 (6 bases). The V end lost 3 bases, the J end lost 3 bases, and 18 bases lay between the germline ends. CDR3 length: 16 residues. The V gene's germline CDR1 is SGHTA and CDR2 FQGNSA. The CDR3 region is CASSLGPGLPLYEQYV. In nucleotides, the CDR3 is TGTGCCAGCAGCTTGGGACCGGGACTTCCACTCTACGAGCAGTACGTC.

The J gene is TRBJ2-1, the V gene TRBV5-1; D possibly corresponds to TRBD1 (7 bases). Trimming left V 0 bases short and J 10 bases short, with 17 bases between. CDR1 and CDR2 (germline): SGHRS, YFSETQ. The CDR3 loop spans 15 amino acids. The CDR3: CASSLGGGLTGEQFF. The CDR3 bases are TGCGCCAGCAGCTTGGGTGGGGGGTTGACAGGGGAGCAGTTCTTC. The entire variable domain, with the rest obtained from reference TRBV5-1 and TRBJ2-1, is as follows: KAGVTQTPRYLIKTRGQQVTLSCSPISGHRSVSWYQQTPGQGLQFLFEYFSETQRNKGNFPGRFSGRQFSNSRSEMNVSTLELGDSALYLCASSLGGGLTGEQFFGPGTRLTVL.